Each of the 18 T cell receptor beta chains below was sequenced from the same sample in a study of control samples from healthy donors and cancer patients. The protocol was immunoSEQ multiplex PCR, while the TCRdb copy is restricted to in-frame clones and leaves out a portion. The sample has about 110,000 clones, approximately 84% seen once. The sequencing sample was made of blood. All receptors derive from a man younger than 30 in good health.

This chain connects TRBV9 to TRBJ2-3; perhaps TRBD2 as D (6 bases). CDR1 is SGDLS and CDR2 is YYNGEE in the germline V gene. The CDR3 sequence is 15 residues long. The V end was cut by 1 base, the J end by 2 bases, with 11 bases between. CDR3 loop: CASSVYGGSTDTQYF. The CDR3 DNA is TGTGCCAGCAGCGTATACGGGGGATCCACAGATACGCAGTATTTT.

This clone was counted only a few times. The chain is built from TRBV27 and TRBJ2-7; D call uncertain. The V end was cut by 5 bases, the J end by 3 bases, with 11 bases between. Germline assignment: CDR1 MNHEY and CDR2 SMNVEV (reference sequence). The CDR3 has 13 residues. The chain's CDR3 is CASSRLPGYEQYV. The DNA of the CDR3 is TGTGCCAGCAGTAGACTGCCGGGCTACGAGCAGTACGTC.

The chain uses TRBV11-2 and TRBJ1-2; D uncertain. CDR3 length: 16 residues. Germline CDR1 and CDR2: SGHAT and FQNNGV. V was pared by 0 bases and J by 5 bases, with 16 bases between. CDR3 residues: CASSLEVGYEGYGYTF. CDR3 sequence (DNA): TGTGCCAGCAGCTTAGAGGTCGGCTATGAGGGATATGGCTACACCTTC.

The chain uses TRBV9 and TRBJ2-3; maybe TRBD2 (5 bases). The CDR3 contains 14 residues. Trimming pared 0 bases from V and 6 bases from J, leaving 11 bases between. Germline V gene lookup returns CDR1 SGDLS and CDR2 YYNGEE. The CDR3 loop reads CASSVEEWEDTQYF. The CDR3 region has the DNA TGTGCCAGCAGCGTAGAGGAGTGGGAGGATACGCAGTATTTT.

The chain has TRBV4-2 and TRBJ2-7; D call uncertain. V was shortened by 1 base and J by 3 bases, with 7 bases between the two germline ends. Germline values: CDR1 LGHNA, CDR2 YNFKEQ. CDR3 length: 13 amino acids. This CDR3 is CASSQGSIYEQYF. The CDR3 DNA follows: TGTGCCAGCAGCCAAGGTAGTATCTACGAGCAGTACTTC.

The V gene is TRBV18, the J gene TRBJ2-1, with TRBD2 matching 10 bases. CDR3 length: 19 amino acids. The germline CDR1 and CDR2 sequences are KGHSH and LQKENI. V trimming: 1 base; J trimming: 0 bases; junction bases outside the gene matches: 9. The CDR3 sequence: CASSPLAGGLSSSYNEQFF. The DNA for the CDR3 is TGTGCCAGCTCACCACTAGCGGGGGGCCTTTCGAGCTCCTACAATGAGCAGTTCTTC.

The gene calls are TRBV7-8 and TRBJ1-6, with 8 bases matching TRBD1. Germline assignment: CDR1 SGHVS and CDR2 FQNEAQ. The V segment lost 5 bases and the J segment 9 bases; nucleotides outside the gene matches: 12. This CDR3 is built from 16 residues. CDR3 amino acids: CASSPGQGGLSSPLHF. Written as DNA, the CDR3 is TGTGCCAGCAGCCCTGGACAGGGCGGTCTTAGTTCACCCCTCCACTTT.

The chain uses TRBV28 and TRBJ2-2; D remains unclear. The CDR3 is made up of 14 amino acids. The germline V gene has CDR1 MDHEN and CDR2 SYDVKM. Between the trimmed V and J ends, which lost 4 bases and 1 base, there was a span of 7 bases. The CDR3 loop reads CASSSGLNTGELFF. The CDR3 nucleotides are TGTGCCAGCAGTTCCGGATTGAACACCGGGGAGCTGTTTTTT.

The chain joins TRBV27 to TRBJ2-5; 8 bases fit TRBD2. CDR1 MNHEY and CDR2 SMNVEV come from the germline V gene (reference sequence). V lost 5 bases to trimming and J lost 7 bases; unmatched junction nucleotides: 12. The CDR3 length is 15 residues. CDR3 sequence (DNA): TGTGCCAGCAGTCCCGGGAGGGGCCGTTATGGGACCCAGTACTTC. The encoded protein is CASSPGRGRYGTQYF.

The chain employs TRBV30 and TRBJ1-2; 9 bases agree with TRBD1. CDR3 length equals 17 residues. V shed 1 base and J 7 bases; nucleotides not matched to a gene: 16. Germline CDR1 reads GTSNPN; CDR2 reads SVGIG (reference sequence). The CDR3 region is CAWSGPRQGGAVPGYTF. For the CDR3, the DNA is TGTGCCTGGAGTGGTCCGCGACAGGGGGGCGCGGTTCCTGGCTACACCTTC.

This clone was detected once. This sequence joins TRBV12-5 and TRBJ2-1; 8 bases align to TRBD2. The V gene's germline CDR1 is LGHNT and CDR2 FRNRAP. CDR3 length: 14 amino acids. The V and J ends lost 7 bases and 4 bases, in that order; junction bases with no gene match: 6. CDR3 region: CASEAAGVYNEQFF. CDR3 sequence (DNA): TGTGCTAGTGAGGCAGCGGGGGTATACAATGAGCAGTTCTTC. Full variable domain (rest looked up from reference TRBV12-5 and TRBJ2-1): DARVTQTPRHKVTEMGQEVTMRCQPILGHNTVFWYRQTMMQGLELLAYFRNRAPLDDSGMPKDRFSAEMPDATLATLKIQPSEPRDSAVYFCASEAAGVYNEQFFGPGTRLTVL.

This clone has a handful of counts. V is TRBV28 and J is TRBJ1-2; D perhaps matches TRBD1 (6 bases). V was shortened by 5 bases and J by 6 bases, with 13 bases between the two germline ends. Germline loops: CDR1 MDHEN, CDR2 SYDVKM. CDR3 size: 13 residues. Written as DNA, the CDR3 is TGTGCCAGCAGTCGGCAGGGGCGGGATGGCTACACCTTC. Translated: CASSRQGRDGYTF.

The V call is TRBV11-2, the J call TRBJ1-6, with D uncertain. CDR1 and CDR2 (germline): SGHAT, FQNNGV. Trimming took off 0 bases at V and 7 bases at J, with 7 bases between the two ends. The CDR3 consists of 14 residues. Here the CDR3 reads CASSLDLGNSPLHF. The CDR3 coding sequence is TGTGCCAGCAGCTTAGATCTTGGGAATTCACCCCTCCACTTT.

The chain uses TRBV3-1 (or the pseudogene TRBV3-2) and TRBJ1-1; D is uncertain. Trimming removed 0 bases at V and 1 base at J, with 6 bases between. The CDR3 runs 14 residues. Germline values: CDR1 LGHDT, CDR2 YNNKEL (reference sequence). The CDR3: CASSQDGRNTEAFF. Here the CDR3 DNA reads TGTGCCAGCAGCCAAGACGGCCGGAACACTGAAGCTTTCTTT.

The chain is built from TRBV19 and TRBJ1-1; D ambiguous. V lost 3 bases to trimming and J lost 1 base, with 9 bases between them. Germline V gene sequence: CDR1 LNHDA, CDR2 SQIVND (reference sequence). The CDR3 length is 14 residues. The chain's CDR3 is CASSIRQANTEAFF. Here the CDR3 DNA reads TGTGCCAGTAGTATCAGGCAGGCGAACACTGAAGCTTTCTTT.

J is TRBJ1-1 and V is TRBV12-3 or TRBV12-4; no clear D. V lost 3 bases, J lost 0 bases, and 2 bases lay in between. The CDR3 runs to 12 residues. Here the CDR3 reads CASSFMNTEAFF. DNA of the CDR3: TGTGCCAGCAGTTTCATGAACACTGAAGCTTTCTTT.

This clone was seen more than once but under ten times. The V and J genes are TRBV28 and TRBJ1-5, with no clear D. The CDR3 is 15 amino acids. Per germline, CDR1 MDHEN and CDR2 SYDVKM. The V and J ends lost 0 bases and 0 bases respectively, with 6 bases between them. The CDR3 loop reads CASSLWRVSNQPQHF. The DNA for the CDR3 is TGTGCCAGCAGTTTATGGCGAGTTAGCAATCAGCCCCAGCATTTT.

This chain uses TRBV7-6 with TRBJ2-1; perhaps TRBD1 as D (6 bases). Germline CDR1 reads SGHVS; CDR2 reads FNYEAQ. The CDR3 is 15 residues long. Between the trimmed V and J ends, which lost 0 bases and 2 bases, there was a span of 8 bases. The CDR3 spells CASSLARTAYNEQFF. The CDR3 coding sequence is TGTGCCAGCAGCTTAGCCCGGACAGCCTACAATGAGCAGTTCTTC.